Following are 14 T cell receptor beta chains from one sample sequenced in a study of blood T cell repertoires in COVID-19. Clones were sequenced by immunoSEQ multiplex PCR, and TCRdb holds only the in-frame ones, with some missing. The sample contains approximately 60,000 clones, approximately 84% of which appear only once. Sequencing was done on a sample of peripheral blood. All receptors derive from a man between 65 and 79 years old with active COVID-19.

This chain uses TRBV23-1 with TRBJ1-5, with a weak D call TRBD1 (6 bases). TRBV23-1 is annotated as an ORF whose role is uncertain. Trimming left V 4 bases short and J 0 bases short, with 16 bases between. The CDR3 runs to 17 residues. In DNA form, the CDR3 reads TGCGCCAGCAGTCTTACGGGGGGGCCGGATAGCAATCAGCCCCAGCATTTT. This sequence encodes CASSLTGGPDSNQPQHF.

The CDR3 here is CASSSLAGGGIPDTQYF. The CDR3 nucleotides are TGTGCCAGCAGTTCCCTTGCAGGGGGCGGGATTCCAGATACGCAGTATTTT. The V and J genes are TRBV28 and TRBJ2-3, with 8 bases matching TRBD1. The CDR3 extends over 17 amino acids. Germline CDR1 and CDR2: MDHEN and SYDVKM. J lost 4 bases, V lost 4 bases, and 13 bases had no gene match.

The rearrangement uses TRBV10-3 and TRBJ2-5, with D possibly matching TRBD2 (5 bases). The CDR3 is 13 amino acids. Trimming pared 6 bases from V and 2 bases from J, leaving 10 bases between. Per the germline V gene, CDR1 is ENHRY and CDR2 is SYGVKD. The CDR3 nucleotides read TGTGCCATCAGACTAGAGAAACAAGAGACCCAGTACTTC. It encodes CAIRLEKQETQYF.

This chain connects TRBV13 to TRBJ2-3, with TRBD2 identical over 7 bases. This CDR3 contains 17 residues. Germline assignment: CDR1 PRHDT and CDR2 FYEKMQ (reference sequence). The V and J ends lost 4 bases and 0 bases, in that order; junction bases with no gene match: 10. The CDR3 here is CASSSRTGGPSTDTQYF. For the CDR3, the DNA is TGTGCCAGCAGCTCGCGAACGGGGGGACCTAGCACAGATACGCAGTATTTT.

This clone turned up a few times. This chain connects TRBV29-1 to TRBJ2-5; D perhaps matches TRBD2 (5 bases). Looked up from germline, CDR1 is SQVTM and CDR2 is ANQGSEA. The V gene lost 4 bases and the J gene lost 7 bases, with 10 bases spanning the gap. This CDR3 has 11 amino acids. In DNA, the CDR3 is TGCAGCGTTGGAGATGGAGGGACCCAGTACTTC. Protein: CSVGDGGTQYF.

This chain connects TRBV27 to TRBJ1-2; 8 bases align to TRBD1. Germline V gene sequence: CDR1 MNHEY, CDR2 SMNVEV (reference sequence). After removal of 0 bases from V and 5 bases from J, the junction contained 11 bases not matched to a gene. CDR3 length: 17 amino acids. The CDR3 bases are TGTGCCAGCAGTTTATCGCGGCCCCGGACAGGGCCTTATGGCTACACCTTC. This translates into CASSLSRPRTGPYGYTF.

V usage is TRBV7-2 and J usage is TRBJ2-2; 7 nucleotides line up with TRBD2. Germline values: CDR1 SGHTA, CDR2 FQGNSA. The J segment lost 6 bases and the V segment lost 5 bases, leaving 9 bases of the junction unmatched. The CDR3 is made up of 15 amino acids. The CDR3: CASSPWGGRAGELFF. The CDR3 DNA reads TGTGCCAGCAGCCCCTGGGGGGGTCGAGCCGGGGAGCTGTTTTTT.

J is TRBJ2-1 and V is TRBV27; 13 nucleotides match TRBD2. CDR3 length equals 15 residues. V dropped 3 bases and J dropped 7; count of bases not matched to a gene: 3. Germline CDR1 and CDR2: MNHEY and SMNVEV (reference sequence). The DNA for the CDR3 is TGTGCCAGCAGTTTCGGGACTAGCGGGGAAAATGAGCAGTTCTTC. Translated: CASSFGTSGENEQFF.

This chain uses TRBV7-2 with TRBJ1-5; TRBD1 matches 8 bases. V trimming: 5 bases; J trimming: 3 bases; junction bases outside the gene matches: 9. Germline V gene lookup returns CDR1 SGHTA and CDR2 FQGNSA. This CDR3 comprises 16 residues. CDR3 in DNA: TGTGCCAGCAGCCCACAGGACAGGGCCTCCAATCAGCCCCAGCATTTT. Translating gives CASSPQDRASNQPQHF.

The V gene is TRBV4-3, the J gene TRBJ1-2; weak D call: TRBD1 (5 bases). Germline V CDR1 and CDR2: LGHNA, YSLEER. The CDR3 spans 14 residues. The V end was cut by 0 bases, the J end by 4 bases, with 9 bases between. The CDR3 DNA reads TGCGCCAGCAGCCAAGAGACAGATGGCTATGGCTACACCTTC. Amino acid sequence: CASSQETDGYGYTF.

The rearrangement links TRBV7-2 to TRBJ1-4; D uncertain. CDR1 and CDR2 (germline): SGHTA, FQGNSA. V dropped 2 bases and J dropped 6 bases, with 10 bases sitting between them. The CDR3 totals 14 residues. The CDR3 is CASSLRGIDEKLFF. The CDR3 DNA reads TGTGCCAGCAGCTTAAGAGGGATTGATGAAAAACTGTTTTTT.

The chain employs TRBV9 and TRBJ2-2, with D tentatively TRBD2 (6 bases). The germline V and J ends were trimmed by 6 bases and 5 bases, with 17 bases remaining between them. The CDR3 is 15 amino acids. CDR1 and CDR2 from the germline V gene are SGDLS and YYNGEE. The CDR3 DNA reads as TGTGCCAGCACCGGCGGGGAGCGGAAAACCGGGGAGCTGTTTTTT. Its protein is CASTGGERKTGELFF.

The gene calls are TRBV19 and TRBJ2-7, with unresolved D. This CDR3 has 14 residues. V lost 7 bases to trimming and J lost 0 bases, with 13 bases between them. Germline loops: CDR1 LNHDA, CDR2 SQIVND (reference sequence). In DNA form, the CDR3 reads TGTGCCAGTATAATGTGGCCCTCCTCCTACGAGCAGTACTTC. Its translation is CASIMWPSSYEQYF.

The CDR3, as DNA: TGTGCCAGTGAAACCGGGACTTCCTACAATGAGCAGTTCTTC. Its translation is CASETGTSYNEQFF. This chain uses TRBV19 with TRBJ2-1; D is possibly TRBD2 (6 bases). Trimming shortened V by 8 bases and J by 1 base, and 12 bases separated the two germline ends. The V gene's germline CDR1 is LNHDA and CDR2 SQIVND (reference sequence). The CDR3 loop spans 14 amino acids.